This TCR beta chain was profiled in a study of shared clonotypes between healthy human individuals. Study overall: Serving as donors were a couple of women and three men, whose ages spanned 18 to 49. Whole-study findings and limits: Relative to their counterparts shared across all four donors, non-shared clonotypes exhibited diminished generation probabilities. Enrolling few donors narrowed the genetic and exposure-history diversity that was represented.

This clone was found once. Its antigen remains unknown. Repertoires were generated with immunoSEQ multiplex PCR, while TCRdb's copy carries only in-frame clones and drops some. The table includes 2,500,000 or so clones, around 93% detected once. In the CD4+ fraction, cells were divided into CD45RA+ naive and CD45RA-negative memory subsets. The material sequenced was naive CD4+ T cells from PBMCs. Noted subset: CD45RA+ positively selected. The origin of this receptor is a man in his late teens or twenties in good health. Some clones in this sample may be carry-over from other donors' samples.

The CDR3 region is CASSAEARLAGYYEQYF. The CDR3 coding sequence is TGTGCCAGCAGCGCCGAAGCGAGACTAGCGGGGTACTACGAGCAGTACTTC. V gene TRBV9 combines with J gene TRBJ2-7; 11 nucleotides agree with TRBD2. Germline-derived CDR1 and CDR2 are SGDLS and YYNGEE. The CDR3 contains 17 residues. The J segment lost 3 bases and the V segment lost 3 bases, leaving 11 bases of the junction unmatched.